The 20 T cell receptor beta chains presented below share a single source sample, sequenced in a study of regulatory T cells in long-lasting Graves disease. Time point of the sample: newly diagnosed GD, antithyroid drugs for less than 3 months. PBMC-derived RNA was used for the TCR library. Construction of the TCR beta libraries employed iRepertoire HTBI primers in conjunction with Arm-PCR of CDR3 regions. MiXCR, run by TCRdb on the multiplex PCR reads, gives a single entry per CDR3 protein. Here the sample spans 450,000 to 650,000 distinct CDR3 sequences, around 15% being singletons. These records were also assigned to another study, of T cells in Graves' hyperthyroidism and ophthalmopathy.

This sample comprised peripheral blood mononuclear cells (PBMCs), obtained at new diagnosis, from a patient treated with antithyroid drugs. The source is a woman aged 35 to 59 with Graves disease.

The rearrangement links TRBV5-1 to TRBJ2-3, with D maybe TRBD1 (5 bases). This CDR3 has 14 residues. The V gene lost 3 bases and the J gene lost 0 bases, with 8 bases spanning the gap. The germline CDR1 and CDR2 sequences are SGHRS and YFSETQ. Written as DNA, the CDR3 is TGCGCCAGCAGCTCACAGGCTAGCACAGATACGCAGTATTTT. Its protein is CASSSQASTDTQYF.

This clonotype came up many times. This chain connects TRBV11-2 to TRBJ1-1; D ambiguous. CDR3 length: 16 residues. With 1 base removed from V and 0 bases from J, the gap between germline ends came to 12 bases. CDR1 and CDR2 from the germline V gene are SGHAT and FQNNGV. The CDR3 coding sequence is TGTGCCAGCAGCTTAGGACGTCGCGCAATGAACACTGAAGCTTTCTTT. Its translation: CASSLGRRAMNTEAFF.

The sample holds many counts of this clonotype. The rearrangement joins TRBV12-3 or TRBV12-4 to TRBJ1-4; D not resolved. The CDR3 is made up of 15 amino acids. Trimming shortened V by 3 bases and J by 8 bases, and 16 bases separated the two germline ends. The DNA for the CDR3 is TGTGCCAGCAGTTTGCACAGACCCTTCAGCGAAAAACTGTTTTTT. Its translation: CASSLHRPFSEKLFF.

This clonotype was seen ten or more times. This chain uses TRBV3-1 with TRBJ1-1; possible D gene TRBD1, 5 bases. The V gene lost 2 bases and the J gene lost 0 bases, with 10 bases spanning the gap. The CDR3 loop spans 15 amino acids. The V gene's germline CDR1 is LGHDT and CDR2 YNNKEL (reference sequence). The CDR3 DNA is TGTGCCAGCAGCCAACAGGGCAGGTTGAACACTGAAGCTTTCTTT. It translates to CASSQQGRLNTEAFF.

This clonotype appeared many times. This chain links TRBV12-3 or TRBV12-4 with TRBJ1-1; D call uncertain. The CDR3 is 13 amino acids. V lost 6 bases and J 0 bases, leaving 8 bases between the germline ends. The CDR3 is CASRPAMNTEAFF. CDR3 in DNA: TGTGCCAGCAGACCCGCCATGAACACTGAAGCTTTCTTT.

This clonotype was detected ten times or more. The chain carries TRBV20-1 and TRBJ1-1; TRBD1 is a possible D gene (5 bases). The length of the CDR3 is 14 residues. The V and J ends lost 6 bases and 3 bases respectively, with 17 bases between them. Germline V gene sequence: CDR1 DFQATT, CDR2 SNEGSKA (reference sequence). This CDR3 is CSARGVGGYTEAFF. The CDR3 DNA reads TGCAGTGCCCGAGGTGTCGGGGGGTACACTGAAGCTTTCTTT.

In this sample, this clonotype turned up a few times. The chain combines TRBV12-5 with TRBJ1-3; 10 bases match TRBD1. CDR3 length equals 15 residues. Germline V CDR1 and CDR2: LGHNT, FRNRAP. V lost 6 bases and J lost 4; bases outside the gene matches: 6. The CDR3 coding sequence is TGTGCTAGTGGCCCAGGGACAGGGGACGGAAACACCATATATTTT. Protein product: CASGPGTGDGNTIYF.

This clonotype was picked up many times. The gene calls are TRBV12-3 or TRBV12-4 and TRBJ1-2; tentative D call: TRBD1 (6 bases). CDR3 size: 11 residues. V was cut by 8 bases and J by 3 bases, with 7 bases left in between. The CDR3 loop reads CASGTHYGYTF. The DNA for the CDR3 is TGTGCCAGCGGGACACACTATGGCTACACCTTC.

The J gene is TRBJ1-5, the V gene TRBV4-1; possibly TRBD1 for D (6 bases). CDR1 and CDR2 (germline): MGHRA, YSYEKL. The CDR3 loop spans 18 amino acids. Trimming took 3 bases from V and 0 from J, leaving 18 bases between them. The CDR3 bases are TGCGCCAGCAGCCAGGGTCCGGGACATACTAATAGCAATCAGCCCCAGCATTTT. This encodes CASSQGPGHTNSNQPQHF.

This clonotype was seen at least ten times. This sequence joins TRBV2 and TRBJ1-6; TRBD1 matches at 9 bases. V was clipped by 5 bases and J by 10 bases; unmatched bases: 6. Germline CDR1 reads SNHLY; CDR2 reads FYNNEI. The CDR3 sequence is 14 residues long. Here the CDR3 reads CASSPDRGYSPLHF. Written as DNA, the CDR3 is TGTGCCAGCAGTCCGGACAGGGGATACTCACCCCTCCACTTT.

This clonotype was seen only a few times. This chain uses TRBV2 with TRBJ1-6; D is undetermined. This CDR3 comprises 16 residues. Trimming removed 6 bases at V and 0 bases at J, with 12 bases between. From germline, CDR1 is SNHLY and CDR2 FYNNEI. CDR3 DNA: TGTGCCAGCAGCGTGGGAGGTAGCTCCTATAATTCACCCCTCCACTTT. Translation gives CASSVGGSSYNSPLHF.

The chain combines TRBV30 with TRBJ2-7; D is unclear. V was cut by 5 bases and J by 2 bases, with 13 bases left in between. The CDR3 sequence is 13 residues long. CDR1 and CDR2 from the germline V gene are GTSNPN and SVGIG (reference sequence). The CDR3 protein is CAWRLAATYEQYF. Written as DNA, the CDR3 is TGTGCCTGGCGGCTCGCCGCTACCTACGAGCAGTACTTC.

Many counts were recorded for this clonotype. CDR3 sequence reads: CASRPLGGRYEQYF. Written as DNA, the CDR3 is TGTGCCAGCAGACCTTTAGGGGGTAGATACGAGCAGTACTTC. V and J are TRBV11-2 and TRBJ2-7, with a weak D call TRBD1 (6 bases). This CDR3 comprises 14 residues. Trimming cost V 6 bases and J 4 bases, with 16 bases left between them. Germline V gives CDR1 SGHAT, CDR2 FQNNGV. Drawing the rest from reference TRBV11-2 and TRBJ2-7, the complete variable domain is EAGVAQSPRYKIIEKRQSVAFWCNPISGHATLYWYQQILGQGPKLLIQFQNNGVVDDSQLPKDRFSAERLKGVDSTLKIQPAKLEDSAVYLCASRPLGGRYEQYFGPGTRLTVT.

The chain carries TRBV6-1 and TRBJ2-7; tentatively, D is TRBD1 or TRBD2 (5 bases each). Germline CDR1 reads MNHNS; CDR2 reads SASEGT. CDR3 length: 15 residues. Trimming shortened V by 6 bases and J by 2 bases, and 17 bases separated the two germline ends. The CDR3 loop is CASSHRGARAYEQYF. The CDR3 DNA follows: TGTGCCAGCAGCCACCGAGGGGCTCGGGCCTACGAGCAGTACTTC.

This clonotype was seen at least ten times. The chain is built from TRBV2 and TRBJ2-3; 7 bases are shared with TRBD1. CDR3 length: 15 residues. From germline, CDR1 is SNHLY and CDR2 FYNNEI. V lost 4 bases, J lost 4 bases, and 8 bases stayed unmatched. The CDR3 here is CASSGLKQGSDTQYF. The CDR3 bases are TGTGCCAGCAGTGGTCTTAAACAGGGGTCAGATACGCAGTATTTT.

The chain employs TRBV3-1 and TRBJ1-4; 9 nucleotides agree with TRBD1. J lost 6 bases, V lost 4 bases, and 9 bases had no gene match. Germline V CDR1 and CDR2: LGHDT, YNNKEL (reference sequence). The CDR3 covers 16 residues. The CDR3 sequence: CASSPSSGQGYEKLFF. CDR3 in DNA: TGTGCCAGCAGCCCCTCTTCGGGACAGGGTTATGAAAAACTGTTTTTT. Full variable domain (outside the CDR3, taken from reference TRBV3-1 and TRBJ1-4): DTAVSQTPKYLVTQMGNDKSIKCEQNLGHDTMYWYKQDSKKFLKIMFSYNNKELIINETVPNRFSPKSPDKAHLNLHINSLELGDSAVYFCASSPSSGQGYEKLFFGSGTQLSVL.

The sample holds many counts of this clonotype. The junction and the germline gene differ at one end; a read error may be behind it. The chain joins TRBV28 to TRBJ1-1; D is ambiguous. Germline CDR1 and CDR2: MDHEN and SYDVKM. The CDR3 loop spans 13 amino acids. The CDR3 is CASSPSANTEAFF. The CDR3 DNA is TGCGCCAGCAGCCCGAGTGCCAACACTGAAGCTTTCTTT. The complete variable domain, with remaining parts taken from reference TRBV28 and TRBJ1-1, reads DVKVTQSSRYLVKRTGEKVFLECVQDMDHENMFWYRQDPGLGLRLIYFSYDVKMKEKGDIPEGYSVSREKKERFSLILESASTNQTSMYLCASSPSANTEAFFGQGTRLTVV.

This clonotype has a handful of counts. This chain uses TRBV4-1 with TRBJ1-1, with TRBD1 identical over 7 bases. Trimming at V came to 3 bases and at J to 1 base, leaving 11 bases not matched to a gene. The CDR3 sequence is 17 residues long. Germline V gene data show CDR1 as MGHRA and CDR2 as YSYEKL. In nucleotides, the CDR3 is TGCGCCAGCAGCCACTTGGGACAGAAAGTTCAGAACACTGAAGCTTTCTTT. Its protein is CASSHLGQKVQNTEAFF.

The CDR3 here is CASRGGDSPNQPQHF. In DNA, the CDR3 is TGTGCCAGCAGGGGGGGGGACAGTCCAAATCAGCCCCAGCATTTT. This chain joins TRBV11-2 and TRBJ1-5; TRBD1 matches 7 bases. Trimming took 6 bases from V and 4 from J; bases not matched to a gene: 9. Germline V lookup: CDR1 SGHAT, CDR2 FQNNGV. This CDR3 has 15 residues. Together with reference TRBV11-2 and TRBJ1-5, the CDR3 gives the full variable domain: EAGVAQSPRYKIIEKRQSVAFWCNPISGHATLYWYQQILGQGPKLLIQFQNNGVVDDSQLPKDRFSAERLKGVDSTLKIQPAKLEDSAVYLCASRGGDSPNQPQHFGDGTRLSIL.

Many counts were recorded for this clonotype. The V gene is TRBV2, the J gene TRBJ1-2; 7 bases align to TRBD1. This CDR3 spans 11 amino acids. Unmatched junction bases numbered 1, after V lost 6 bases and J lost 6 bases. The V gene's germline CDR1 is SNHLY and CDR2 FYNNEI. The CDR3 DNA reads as TGTGCCAGCAGCGACAGGGATGGCTACACCTTC. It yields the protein CASSDRDGYTF.